The T cell receptor (beta chain) under discussion was sequenced for a study of cytomegalovirus exposure and HLA in healthy donors. Across the whole study: Early released data had tens of millions of unique TCRs, all coming from HLA-typed donors. In terms of ancestry, the Caucasian-associated cluster contained about four fifths of the roughly 360 genotyped donors.

Study observations and caveats: High sensitivity and specificity were reportedly achieved when the classifier diagnosed cytomegalovirus status.

Note on this clone: The antigen is not known.

Vbeta (60) and Jbeta (13) primers were used in the PCR. Assay used: immunoSEQ multiplex PCR; TCRdb lists only in-frame clones, some missing. The data contain around 78,000 clones, roughly 63% of them singletons. The sequenced sample was PBMCs. The sequence was obtained from a man aged 30 to 39 in good health and CMV-seropositive.

CDR3 in DNA: TGTGCCAGCAGCCTCCCCACTGCTAGGGGAAAAGAGACCCAGTACTTC. The encoded protein is CASSLPTARGKETQYF. The chain links TRBV28 to TRBJ2-5; perhaps TRBD1 as D (5 bases). Trimming pared 6 bases from V and 3 bases from J, leaving 20 bases between. The CDR3 has 16 amino acids. The V gene's germline CDR1 is MDHEN and CDR2 SYDVKM. Based on the CDR3 plus reference TRBV28 and TRBJ2-5, the full variable domain is DVKVTQSSRYLVKRTGEKVFLECVQDMDHENMFWYRQDPGLGLRLIYFSYDVKMKEKGDIPEGYSVSREKKERFSLILESASTNQTSMYLCASSLPTARGKETQYFGPGTRLLVL.